The T cell receptor beta chain under discussion was sequenced for a study of metastatic and nonmetastatic thyroid tumors. Study information: Where malignant and benign thyroid patients were concerned, repertoires were compared across blood and tumor or nodule tissue. The study's findings and limits: Versus benign nodules, malignant thyroid tumors reportedly had significantly higher TCR beta diversity, in blood and tumor.

Per the authors' pipeline: Across clinicopathological groups, CDR3 differences served as the basis for building a distant-metastasis classifier for papillary thyroid cancer. TCRdb used MiXCR to call clones anew from the PCR reads. Clone size and V and J calls follow TCRdb, not the original study. This sample has more than 40,000 clones, with approximately 28% found just once. All patients were untreated before thyroid surgery. This clone was found many times. Antigen unknown. The CDR3 spans 17 residues. Per germline, CDR1 LGHNA and CDR2 YNFKEQ. V shed 2 bases and J 3 bases; nucleotides not matched to a gene: 9.

Sequenced material: blood. This chain joins TRBV4-2 and TRBJ2-2; 7 nucleotides match TRBD1. The receptor's source is a male donor with papillary thyroid cancer or a benign thyroid nodule (not recorded which). Some clones in this sample may be carry-over from other donors' samples. CDR3 nucleotides: TGTGCCAGCAGCCAATATGAGGGGGCAACGCACACCGGGGAGCTGTTTTTT. Protein: CASSQYEGATHTGELFF.